The 22 T cell receptor beta chains in this list originate from one sample, sequenced in a study of vaccination effects on CD4 cells after COVID-19. CD4+ T cell isolation took place after approximately 11 days of culture. These receptors have no identified antigens. Data came from immunoSEQ multiplex PCR; TCRdb stores just in-frame clones and leaves some out. The repertoire has tens of thousands of clones, approximately 70% of them found once; the top ten carry roughly 5%. This material consisted of CD4+ T cells from PBMCs cultured without peptide, taken before COVID-19 vaccination. The receptors here all came from a human donor who received a COVID-19 vaccine.

This clone appeared a few times. V gene TRBV6-5 combines with J gene TRBJ2-3; D is unclear. V was clipped by 7 bases and J by 1 base, with 9 bases between them. The CDR3 runs to 13 residues. Per germline, CDR1 MNHEY and CDR2 SVGAGI. CDR3 sequence (DNA): TGTGCCAGCAAGACAAGGGGCACAGATACGCAGTATTTT. It specifies CASKTRGTDTQYF.

The chain couples TRBV6-5 to TRBJ2-4; TRBD1 matches 7 bases. V dropped 1 base and J dropped 7; count of bases not matched to a gene: 1. The CDR3 sequence is 13 residues long. Germline CDR1 MNHEY, CDR2 SVGAGI. The CDR3 DNA reads as TGTGCCAGCAGTTACTTACAGGGGAACATTCAGTACTTC. Protein: CASSYLQGNIQYF.

The V and J genes are TRBV6-5 and TRBJ2-7; tentative D call: TRBD1 (6 bases). This CDR3 has 14 residues. Trimming removed 6 bases from V and 7 bases from J, with 19 bases in between. In germline, CDR1 is MNHEY, CDR2 SVGAGI. DNA for the CDR3: TGTGCCAGCAGGGACAGACGACGTTCGGGGGAGCAGTACTTC. It translates to CASRDRRRSGEQYF.

The genes are TRBV5-1 and TRBJ2-1; TRBD2 matches at 8 bases. The CDR3 covers 16 residues. Unmatched junction bases numbered 3, after V lost 0 bases and J lost 1 base. Germline values: CDR1 SGHRS, CDR2 YFSETQ. CDR3 sequence reads: CASSLGASGSYNEQFF. The CDR3 region has the DNA TGCGCCAGCAGCTTGGGGGCTAGCGGGTCCTACAATGAGCAGTTCTTC.

This clone occurred once. V usage is TRBV7-8 and J usage is TRBJ2-3; a possible D gene is TRBD2 (6 bases). Per germline, CDR1 SGHVS and CDR2 FQNEAQ. The CDR3 is made up of 16 amino acids. Trimming left V 0 bases short and J 0 bases short, with 10 bases between. CDR3 amino acids: CASSLAPRGSTDTQYF. The CDR3 nucleotides are TGTGCCAGCAGCTTAGCCCCTCGGGGGAGCACAGATACGCAGTATTTT.

V and J are TRBV7-8 and TRBJ2-5, with D possibly being TRBD1 (5 bases). Germline V gives CDR1 SGHVS, CDR2 FQNEAQ. This CDR3 spans 16 amino acids. With 1 base removed from V and 6 bases from J, the gap between germline ends came to 18 bases. The CDR3 reads CASSLDTTWGSKTQYF. In DNA form, the CDR3 reads TGTGCCAGCAGCTTAGATACGACATGGGGCTCGAAGACCCAGTACTTC.

The gene calls are TRBV7-2 and TRBJ1-1, with unresolved D. CDR1 and CDR2 from the germline V gene are SGHTA and FQGNSA. The CDR3 contains 13 residues. Trimming stripped 0 bases from V and 13 bases from J, with 15 bases between. The CDR3 DNA reads as TGTGCCAGCAGCTTAGCCACAGCATGGCCGGGTTTCTTT. It specifies CASSLATAWPGFF.

The rearrangement joins TRBV5-5 to TRBJ1-3; no clear D gene. V was trimmed by 4 bases and J by 7 bases, leaving 15 bases between them. This CDR3 has 14 amino acids. Germline assignment: CDR1 SGHKS and CDR2 YYEKEE (reference sequence). CDR3 region: CASSREPGRNTIYF. CDR3 DNA: TGTGCCAGCAGCCGCGAACCGGGAAGGAACACCATATATTTT.

V gene TRBV30 combines with J gene TRBJ1-4, with TRBD1 as a possible D gene (5 bases). Germline CDR1 and CDR2: GTSNPN and SVGIG (reference sequence). There are 15 residues in the CDR3. V gave up 0 bases and J gave up 6 bases, with 14 bases separating them. As DNA, the CDR3 is TGTGCCTGGAGTGTACAGGCTAGGGATGATGAAAAACTGTTTTTT. Its translation: CAWSVQARDDEKLFF.

The chain carries TRBV28 and TRBJ2-7; TRBD2 aligns across 9 bases. V lost 4 bases, J lost 1 base, and 8 bases stayed unmatched. CDR3 length: 16 residues. The germline V gene has CDR1 MDHEN and CDR2 SYDVKM. CDR3 sequence: CASSSSRTSASYEQYF. CDR3 sequence (DNA): TGTGCCAGCAGTTCCTCCCGGACTAGCGCATCCTACGAGCAGTACTTC. The variable domain in full, with the rest retrieved from reference TRBV28 and TRBJ2-7, is DVKVTQSSRYLVKRTGEKVFLECVQDMDHENMFWYRQDPGLGLRLIYFSYDVKMKEKGDIPEGYSVSREKKERFSLILESASTNQTSMYLCASSSSRTSASYEQYFGPGTRLTVT.

The chain joins TRBV2 to TRBJ1-4; 9 bases agree with TRBD1. Trimming removed 1 base from V and 8 bases from J; junction bases left unmatched: 5. The CDR3 has 15 amino acids. Germline V lookup: CDR1 SNHLY, CDR2 FYNNEI. The CDR3 loop reads CASSEGGQGYEKLFF. CDR3 nucleotide sequence: TGTGCCAGCAGTGAAGGCGGACAGGGGTACGAAAAACTGTTTTTT. Full variable domain (missing parts from reference TRBV2 and TRBJ1-4): EPEVTQTPSHQVTQMGQEVILRCVPISNHLYFYWYRQILGQKVEFLVSFYNNEISEKSEIFDDQFSVERPDGSNFTLKIRSTKLEDSAMYFCASSEGGQGYEKLFFGSGTQLSVL.

The chain joins TRBV28 to TRBJ2-3; TRBD1 matches 9 bases. CDR3 length equals 15 residues. Germline V CDR1 and CDR2: MDHEN, SYDVKM. Trimming removed 10 bases from V and 4 bases from J; junction bases left unmatched: 12. For the CDR3, the DNA is TGTGCCACCGGACCGGGACAGGGCCGTCCAGATACGCAGTATTTT. It specifies CATGPGQGRPDTQYF.

This sequence joins TRBV21-1 and TRBJ2-7; the listed D gene, TRBD2, was not tested against the DNA. TRBV21-1 constitutes a pseudogene. The CDR3 is made up of 15 amino acids. Here the CDR3 DNA reads TGTGCCAGCAGCAAAGGACTAGCGGGGGCCTACGAGCAGTACTTC. Translating gives CASSKGLAGAYEQYF.

The J gene is TRBJ2-3, the V gene TRBV27; no clear D gene. Per the germline V gene, CDR1 is MNHEY and CDR2 is SMNVEV (reference sequence). Trimming shortened V by 6 bases and J by 1 base, and 14 bases separated the two germline ends. The CDR3 extends over 15 amino acids. DNA for the CDR3: TGTGCCAGCAGCCGTAACATCAAAGGCACAGATACGCAGTATTTT. It specifies CASSRNIKGTDTQYF.

The J gene is TRBJ2-3, the V gene TRBV5-4; D is unclear. Germline V gene sequence: CDR1 SGHNT, CDR2 YYREEE (reference sequence). CDR3 length equals 15 residues. The V gene lost 4 bases and the J gene lost 2 bases, with 14 bases spanning the gap. In DNA form, the CDR3 reads TGTGCCAGCAGCCCTGAAGGCAGACCCACAGATACGCAGTATTTT. Protein: CASSPEGRPTDTQYF.

The chain recombines TRBV27 with TRBJ2-4; 9 bases agree with TRBD2. The V gene's germline CDR1 is MNHEY and CDR2 SMNVEV (reference sequence). This CDR3 contains 19 residues. V lost 3 bases to trimming and J lost 6 bases; unmatched junction nucleotides: 18. In DNA form, the CDR3 reads TGTGCCAGCAGTTTTTTAGTATTAGCGGGAGTATTGGTCGGAAACATTCAGTACTTC. Its translation: CASSFLVLAGVLVGNIQYF.

The V call is TRBV19, the J call TRBJ2-3; D gene ambiguous. CDR3 length equals 12 residues. Germline CDR1 reads LNHDA; CDR2 reads SQIVND (reference sequence). Trimming pared 5 bases from V and 2 bases from J, leaving 5 bases between. CDR3 sequence: CASSSYTDTQYF. For the CDR3, the DNA is TGTGCCAGTAGTTCTTACACAGATACGCAGTATTTT.

The CDR3 loop reads CASSQLTGPYEQYF. CDR3 nucleotides: TGCGCCAGCAGCCAGCTGACGGGTCCCTACGAGCAGTACTTC. This chain uses TRBV4-1 with TRBJ2-7; D gene unclear. The V end lost 3 bases, the J end lost 2 bases, and 11 bases lay between the germline ends. Germline CDR1 is MGHRA and CDR2 is YSYEKL. The CDR3 sequence is 14 residues long.

This clone occurred once. The chain has TRBV7-9 and TRBJ2-3, with TRBD2 matching 8 bases. The V and J ends lost 5 bases and 2 bases, in that order; junction bases with no gene match: 15. Germline values: CDR1 SEHNR, CDR2 FQNEAQ (reference sequence). The CDR3 has 18 residues. This CDR3 is CASSPPLTSGANTDTQYF. The CDR3 nucleotides read TGTGCCAGCAGCCCGCCACTCACTAGCGGAGCCAACACAGATACGCAGTATTTT.

This clone was recorded only once. This rearrangement joins TRBV28 to TRBJ2-2; D perhaps matches TRBD2 (6 bases). From germline, CDR1 is MDHEN and CDR2 SYDVKM. CDR3 size: 15 residues. The V end was cut by 8 bases, the J end by 3 bases, with 16 bases between. CDR3 loop: CASGSGTHYTGELFF. Written as DNA, the CDR3 is TGTGCCAGCGGCTCCGGGACTCACTACACCGGGGAGCTGTTTTTT.

This clone turned up a few times. This sequence joins TRBV6-5 and TRBJ2-7; unclear D gene. The CDR3 runs 14 residues. The ends were cut back, 2 bases at V and 6 bases at J, with 14 bases in the middle. Germline V gives CDR1 MNHEY, CDR2 SVGAGI. The CDR3 loop is CASSYLQRWSEQYF. The CDR3 bases are TGTGCCAGCAGTTACCTTCAACGGTGGAGCGAGCAGTACTTC.

The chain is built from TRBV5-1 and TRBJ1-5; 10 positions agree with TRBD1. Germline V gene lookup returns CDR1 SGHRS and CDR2 YFSETQ. The CDR3 has 16 residues. V trimming: 4 bases; J trimming: 5 bases; junction bases outside the gene matches: 9. In DNA, the CDR3 is TGCGCCAGCAGCCCTACGGGACAGGGGATGGATCAGCCCCAGCATTTT. As protein: CASSPTGQGMDQPQHF.